The sequence of this TCR beta chain was determined in a study of T cells after yellow fever vaccination. Germline V gene sequence: CDR1 SGHTA, CDR2 FQGNSA. CDR3 length: 15 amino acids. V was clipped by 6 bases and J by 2 bases, with 17 bases between them. TCRdb reanalysed the 5' RACE reads using MiXCR and keeps one entry per CDR3 protein. The repertoire holds about 69,000 distinct CDR3 sequences, 5% to 6.5% seen once, with around 2.2% in the top ten. This clonotype has a count of ten or more. The origin of this receptor is a man aged 18 to 30 who received the YFV17D yellow fever vaccine. The chain employs TRBV7-2 and TRBJ2-7, with D perhaps being TRBD1 or TRBD2 (5 bases each). The source material was CD4+ T cells sorted from PBMCs, sampled around 14 days after the first yellow fever vaccination. The CDR3 reads CASRSAGTGPYEQYF. Here the CDR3 DNA reads TGTGCCAGCAGATCAGCCGGGACGGGACCCTACGAGCAGTACTTC. Full variable domain (remainder filled in from reference TRBV7-2 and TRBJ2-7): GAGVSQSPSNKVTEKGKDVELRCDPISGHTALYWYRQSLGQGLEFLIYFQGNSAPDKSGLPSDRFSAERTGGSVSTLTIQRTQQEDSAVYLCASRSAGTGPYEQYFGPGTRLTVT.